This T cell receptor beta chain was sequenced for a study of T cell repertoires in cytomegalovirus infection. Many counts were recorded for this clonotype. The CDR3 extends over 14 amino acids. V lost 3 bases to trimming and J lost 3 bases; unmatched junction nucleotides: 2. Germline V gene lookup returns CDR1 SGHTA and CDR2 FQGNSA. TCRdb redid the calling of the reads with MiXCR, one entry per CDR3 protein. This table has about 100,000 distinct CDR3 sequences, approximately 16% appearing once. The clonotype comes from a human donor in good health (CMV status not recorded). Some clones in this sample may be carry-over from other donors' samples. The sample consisted of PBMCs. This chain links TRBV7-2 with TRBJ1-2, with 9 bases identical to TRBD1. CDR3 region: CASSFTGGDYGYTF. Here the CDR3 DNA reads TGTGCCAGCAGCTTTACAGGGGGCGACTATGGCTACACCTTC.